These 23 T cell receptor beta chains were sequenced from one sample in a study of cytomegalovirus exposure and HLA in healthy donors. The PCR contained 60 Vbeta and 13 Jbeta primers. Some clones are missing from TCRdb's copy, which holds only in-frame ones; the method was immunoSEQ multiplex PCR. The sample records fewer than 200,000 clones, approximately 78% being singletons. The sequenced material came from PBMCs. The source of these receptors is a woman between 25 and 40 years old in good health and CMV-seropositive.

The chain recombines TRBV11-2 with TRBJ2-4; TRBD2 matches 8 bases. Germline CDR1 is SGHAT and CDR2 is FQNNGV. The CDR3 is 16 amino acids. Losses at the gene ends were 5 bases for V and 7 bases for J; bases not matched to a gene: 13. The chain's CDR3 is CASSPPFSGERNIQYF. In DNA, the CDR3 is TGTGCCAGCAGCCCACCCTTTAGCGGGGAGAGGAACATTCAGTACTTC.

The rearrangement joins TRBV10-3 to TRBJ1-5; D not resolved. Germline V gene sequence: CDR1 ENHRY, CDR2 SYGVKD. V was clipped by 0 bases and J by 2 bases, with 5 bases between them. This CDR3 has 14 residues. This CDR3 is CAISESSGNQPQHF. The CDR3 DNA sequence: TGTGCCATCAGTGAGTCATCCGGCAATCAGCCCCAGCATTTT.

The chain combines TRBV11-2 with TRBJ1-1; perhaps TRBD1 as D (6 bases). This CDR3 has 12 amino acids. The V end was cut by 5 bases, the J end by 9 bases, with 13 bases between. The germline CDR1 and CDR2 sequences are SGHAT and FQNNGV. DNA for the CDR3: TGTGCCAGCAGCAGAGGGGGGGCGCAAGCTTTCTTT. This codes for CASSRGGAQAFF.

The V gene is TRBV6-5, the J gene TRBJ2-5; the match to TRBD1 covers 9 bases. CDR1 is MNHEY and CDR2 is SVGAGI in the germline V gene. The junction had 11 bases not matched to a gene; V was cut back by 4 bases and J by 5 bases. The CDR3 has 16 amino acids. CDR3 protein: CASSSSGTGSVETQYF. CDR3 sequence (DNA): TGTGCCAGCAGTTCCTCCGGGACAGGGTCTGTGGAGACCCAGTACTTC.

V usage is TRBV7-9 and J usage is TRBJ1-5, with a tentative D call TRBD1 (5 bases). CDR1 and CDR2 from the germline V gene are SEHNR and FQNEAQ (reference sequence). This CDR3 is built from 13 residues. The V gene lost 5 bases and the J gene lost 7 bases, with 12 bases spanning the gap. CDR3 coding DNA: TGTGCCAGCAGCACCGAAGGGGTACAGCCCCAGCATTTT. Its protein product is CASSTEGVQPQHF.

This chain uses TRBV5-7 with TRBJ1-6; perhaps TRBD1 as D (6 bases). TRBV5-7 is sorted into the ORF group, with uncertain function. V was pared by 3 bases and J by 9 bases, with 13 bases between. There are 14 residues in the CDR3. The CDR3 reads CASSCAGVSSPLHF. CDR3 DNA sequence: TGTGCCAGCAGCTGCGCAGGGGTTTCTTCACCCCTCCACTTT.

The chain joins TRBV19 to TRBJ2-4; TRBD1 matches 9 bases. Germline V CDR1 and CDR2: LNHDA, SQIVND (reference sequence). After removal of 5 bases from V and 0 bases from J, the junction contained 5 bases not matched to a gene. The CDR3 spans 16 residues. As DNA, the CDR3 is TGTGCCAGTAGTCTGACAGGGGGTATAGCCAAAAACATTCAGTACTTC. This gives the protein CASSLTGGIAKNIQYF.

The chain employs TRBV7-2 and TRBJ1-6; no definite D call. V shed 5 bases and J shed 7 bases, with 9 bases lying between them. The CDR3 covers 13 residues. Germline values: CDR1 SGHTA, CDR2 FQGNSA. CDR3: CASSPRRNSPLHF. The DNA for the CDR3 is TGTGCCAGCAGCCCGAGGAGGAATTCACCCCTCCACTTT.

The J gene is TRBJ1-5, the V gene TRBV2, with a possible D match to TRBD1 (5 bases). V lost 5 bases to trimming and J lost 3 bases, with 14 bases between them. This CDR3 is built from 15 residues. CDR1 and CDR2 (germline): SNHLY, FYNNEI. The CDR3 DNA follows: TGTGCCAGCAGTCCGACAGCCGCAAACAATCAGCCCCAGCATTTT. Protein: CASSPTAANNQPQHF.

The chain links TRBV15 to TRBJ1-2; no reliable D call. The CDR3 has 12 amino acids. V was trimmed by 5 bases and J by 2 bases, leaving 6 bases between them. The V gene's germline CDR1 is LNHNV and CDR2 YYDKDF (reference sequence). The CDR3 DNA is TGTGCCACCAGCGCGGAAAACTATGGCTACACCTTC. It is translated as CATSAENYGYTF.

The chain recombines TRBV6-1 with TRBJ2-3, with D tentatively TRBD1 (5 bases). Germline V gene data show CDR1 as MNHNS and CDR2 as SASEGT. The V end lost 7 bases, the J end lost 4 bases, and 12 bases lay between the germline ends. CDR3 size: 13 residues. This CDR3 reads CASTPRVADTQYF. In DNA, the CDR3 is TGTGCCAGCACCCCCAGGGTCGCAGATACGCAGTATTTT.

This clone was detected once. V usage is TRBV7-3 and J usage is TRBJ2-3; 11 bases fit TRBD1. The germline V gene encodes CDR1 SGHTA and CDR2 FQGTGA. The CDR3 loop spans 15 amino acids. V shed 8 bases, J shed 5 bases, and the junction held 9 bases outside the gene matches. In DNA form, the CDR3 reads TGTGCCAGCTCGAGGACAGGGGGCTCGTTAGATACGCAGTATTTT. Its translation: CASSRTGGSLDTQYF.

The V gene is TRBV5-4, the J gene TRBJ1-2; unclear D gene. The germline CDR1 and CDR2 sequences are SGHNT and YYREEE (reference sequence). V shed 0 bases and J shed 6 bases, with 15 bases lying between them. There are 15 residues in the CDR3. CDR3 nucleotide sequence: TGTGCCAGCAGCTTGGACCCAGCCAGGCTTAATGGCTACACCTTC. This encodes CASSLDPARLNGYTF.

DNA for the CDR3: TGTGCCAGCAGCACGGGGACAGGGGCGACACCCCTCCACTTT. It yields the protein CASSTGTGATPLHF. V is TRBV7-2 and J is TRBJ1-6; TRBD1 matches 10 bases. CDR3 length: 14 amino acids. The germline CDR1 and CDR2 sequences are SGHTA and FQGNSA. The ends lost 5 bases at V and 11 bases at J; junction bases unmatched: 6.

The V gene is TRBV5-1, the J gene TRBJ2-2, with D possibly matching TRBD1 (6 bases). The V and J ends lost 0 bases and 7 bases respectively, with 10 bases between them. The CDR3 loop spans 14 amino acids. Germline CDR1 and CDR2: SGHRS and YFSETQ. The CDR3 coding sequence is TGCGCCAGCAGCTTGGGGCAGGGGATCGGGGAGCTGTTTTTT. Encoded protein: CASSLGQGIGELFF.

V and J are TRBV5-3 and TRBJ1-5, with 7 bases that match TRBD1. TRBV5-3 belongs to the ORF category, with a function that is uncertain. Trimming removed 8 bases from V and 6 bases from J; junction bases left unmatched: 11. The CDR3 length is 14 residues. CDR3 coding DNA: TGTGCCAGCCGCCTCAGGGGGATGAGTCAGCCCCAGCATTTT. This codes for CASRLRGMSQPQHF.

The chain recombines TRBV7-2 with TRBJ1-2, with 8 bases matching TRBD1. The CDR3 has 16 residues. CDR1 SGHTA and CDR2 FQGNSA come from the germline V gene. J was trimmed by 4 bases and V by 1 base; bases with no gene match: 8. The CDR3 region is CASSLGGDRQIYGYTF. The CDR3 bases are TGTGCCAGCAGCTTAGGGGGGGACAGGCAAATCTATGGCTACACCTTC. The variable domain in full, completed from reference TRBV7-2 and TRBJ1-2, reads GAGVSQSPSNKVTEKGKDVELRCDPISGHTALYWYRQSLGQGLEFLIYFQGNSAPDKSGLPSDRFSAERTGGSVSTLTIQRTQQEDSAVYLCASSLGGDRQIYGYTFGSGTRLTVV.

V usage is TRBV28 and J usage is TRBJ1-5; unclear D gene. V was trimmed by 3 bases and J by 0 bases, leaving 6 bases between them. This CDR3 has 14 residues. Looked up from germline, CDR1 is MDHEN and CDR2 is SYDVKM. CDR3 nucleotides: TGTGCCAGCAGTTTTCTTTATAGCAATCAGCCCCAGCATTTT. It translates to CASSFLYSNQPQHF.

CDR3 bases: TGTGCCAGCAGCCAGGGACTAGCGGGGTCGGCCACCGGGGAGCTGTTTTTT. Encoded protein: CASSQGLAGSATGELFF. The rearrangement uses TRBV4-2 and TRBJ2-2; 13 bases agree with TRBD2. Germline V lookup: CDR1 LGHNA, CDR2 YNFKEQ. The V gene end was trimmed by 3 bases and the J gene end by 4 bases; junction bases not matched to a gene: 5. This CDR3 region has 17 residues.

This chain's CDR3 is CASSPGQGDYGYTF. In nucleotides, the CDR3 is TGTGCCAGCAGCCCTGGGCAGGGCGACTATGGCTACACCTTC. The chain combines TRBV7-3 with TRBJ1-2, with D perhaps TRBD1 (5 bases). The V and J ends lost 5 bases and 3 bases respectively, with 13 bases between them. The CDR3 is 14 amino acids. Germline values: CDR1 SGHTA, CDR2 FQGTGA.

The chain recombines TRBV5-1 with TRBJ1-2, with 9 bases lining up with TRBD1. This CDR3 comprises 13 residues. The germline V gene encodes CDR1 SGHRS and CDR2 YFSETQ. V was clipped by 5 bases and J by 7 bases; unmatched bases: 6. As DNA, the CDR3 is TGCGCCAGCAGATTACAGGGGGCTGCTGGCTACACCTTC. Translated, it gives CASRLQGAAGYTF.

The chain uses TRBV7-3 and TRBJ2-3; D is perhaps TRBD2 (6 bases). The CDR3 sequence is 14 residues long. V was trimmed by 5 bases and J by 2 bases, leaving 11 bases between them. From germline, CDR1 is SGHTA and CDR2 FQGTGA. CDR3 region: CASSGGSSTDTQYF. CDR3 in DNA: TGTGCCAGCAGCGGGGGGTCGTCCACAGATACGCAGTATTTT.

In this sample, this clone turned up once. This chain uses TRBV9 with TRBJ2-3; possibly TRBD1 for D (5 bases). CDR1 is SGDLS and CDR2 is YYNGEE in the germline V gene. There are 17 residues in the CDR3. V was trimmed by 0 bases and J by 0 bases, leaving 14 bases between them. CDR3 sequence (DNA): TGTGCCAGCAGCGTAGAAGGTGGGGCCCCTAGCACAGATACGCAGTATTTT. It is translated as CASSVEGGAPSTDTQYF.